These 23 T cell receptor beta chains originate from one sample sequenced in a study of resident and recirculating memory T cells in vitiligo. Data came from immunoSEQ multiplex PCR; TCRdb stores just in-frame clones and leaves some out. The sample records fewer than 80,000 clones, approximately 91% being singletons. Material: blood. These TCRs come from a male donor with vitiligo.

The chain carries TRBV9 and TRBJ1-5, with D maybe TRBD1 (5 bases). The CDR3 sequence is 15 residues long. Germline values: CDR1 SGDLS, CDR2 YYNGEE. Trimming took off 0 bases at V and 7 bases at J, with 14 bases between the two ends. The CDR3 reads CASSVGWGGKQPQHF. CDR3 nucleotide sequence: TGTGCCAGCAGCGTAGGATGGGGGGGTAAACAGCCCCAGCATTTT.

CDR3 sequence reads: CASSFYDRPTDEQFF. CDR3 bases: TGCGCCAGCAGCTTCTACGACAGGCCCACGGATGAGCAGTTCTTC. The rearrangement uses TRBV5-1 and TRBJ2-1; D perhaps matches TRBD1 (6 bases). Germline CDR1 is SGHRS and CDR2 is YFSETQ. The length of the CDR3 is 15 residues. V was shortened by 2 bases and J by 8 bases, with 17 bases between the two germline ends.

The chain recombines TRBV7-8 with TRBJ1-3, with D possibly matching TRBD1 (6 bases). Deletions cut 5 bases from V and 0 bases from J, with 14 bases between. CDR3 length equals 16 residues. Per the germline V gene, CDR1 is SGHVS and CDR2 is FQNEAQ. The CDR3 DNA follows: TGTGCCAGCAGCACCCCAGGGGTCTTCTCTGGAAACACCATATATTTT. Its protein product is CASSTPGVFSGNTIYF. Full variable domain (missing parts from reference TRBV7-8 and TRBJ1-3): GAGVSQSPRYKVAKRGQDVALRCDPISGHVSLFWYQQALGQGPEFLTYFQNEAQLDKSGLPSDRFFAERPEGSVSTLKIQRTQQEDSAVYLCASSTPGVFSGNTIYFGEGSWLTVV.

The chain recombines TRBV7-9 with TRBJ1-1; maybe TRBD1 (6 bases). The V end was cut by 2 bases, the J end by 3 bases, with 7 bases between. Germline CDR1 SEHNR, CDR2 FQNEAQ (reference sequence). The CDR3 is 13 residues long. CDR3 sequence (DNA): TGTGCCAGCAGCTTAAAGGGGGACACTGAAGCTTTCTTT. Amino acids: CASSLKGDTEAFF.

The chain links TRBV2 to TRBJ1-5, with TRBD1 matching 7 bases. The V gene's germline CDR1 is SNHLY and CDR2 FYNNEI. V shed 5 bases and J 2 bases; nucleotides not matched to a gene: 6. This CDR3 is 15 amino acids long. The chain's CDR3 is CASSNRGEGNQPQHF. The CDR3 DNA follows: TGTGCCAGCAGTAACAGGGGCGAGGGCAATCAGCCCCAGCATTTT.

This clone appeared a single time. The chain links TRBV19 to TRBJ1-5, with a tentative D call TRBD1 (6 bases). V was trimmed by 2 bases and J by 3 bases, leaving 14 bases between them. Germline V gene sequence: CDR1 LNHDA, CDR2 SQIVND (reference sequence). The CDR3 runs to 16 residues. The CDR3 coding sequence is TGTGCCAGTAGTATATACCCGACAGGAGACAATCAGCCCCAGCATTTT. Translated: CASSIYPTGDNQPQHF.

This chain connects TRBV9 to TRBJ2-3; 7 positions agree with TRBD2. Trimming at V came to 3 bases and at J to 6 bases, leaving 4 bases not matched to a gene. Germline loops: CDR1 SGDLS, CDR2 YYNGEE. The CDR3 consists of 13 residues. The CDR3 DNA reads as TGTGCCAGCAGCGATACTAGCGCCGATACGCAGTATTTT. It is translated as CASSDTSADTQYF.

The CDR3 coding sequence is TGTGCCAGCAGCTTGACAGGGGACGTCTATGGCTACACCTTC. It translates to CASSLTGDVYGYTF. This sequence joins TRBV5-4 and TRBJ1-2; 7 bases fit TRBD1. CDR3 length: 14 residues. After removal of 1 base from V and 4 bases from J, the junction contained 4 bases not matched to a gene. The germline V gene has CDR1 SGHNT and CDR2 YYREEE (reference sequence).

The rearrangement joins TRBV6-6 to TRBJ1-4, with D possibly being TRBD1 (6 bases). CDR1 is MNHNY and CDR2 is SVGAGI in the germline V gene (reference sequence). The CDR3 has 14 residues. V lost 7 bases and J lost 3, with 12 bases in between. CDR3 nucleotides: TGTGCCAGCACTACAGGGAGAGCTAATGAAAAACTGTTTTTT. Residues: CASTTGRANEKLFF.

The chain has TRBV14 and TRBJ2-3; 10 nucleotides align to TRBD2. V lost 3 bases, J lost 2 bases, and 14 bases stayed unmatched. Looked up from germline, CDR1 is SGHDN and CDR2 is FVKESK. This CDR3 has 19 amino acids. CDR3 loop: CASSHPYPPSGGFTDTQYF. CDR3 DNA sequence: TGTGCCAGCAGCCACCCTTATCCACCTAGCGGGGGCTTCACAGATACGCAGTATTTT.

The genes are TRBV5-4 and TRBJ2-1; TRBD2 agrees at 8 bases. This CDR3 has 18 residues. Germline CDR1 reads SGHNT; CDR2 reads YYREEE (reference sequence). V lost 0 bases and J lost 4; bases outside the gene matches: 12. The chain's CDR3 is CASSLASGGASSYNEQFF. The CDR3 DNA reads TGTGCCAGCAGCTTGGCGAGCGGGGGCGCCTCCTCTTACAATGAGCAGTTCTTC.

CDR3 DNA sequence: TGTGCCAGCAGTTACCAGAACACTGAAGCTTTCTTT. Its translation is CASSYQNTEAFF. This chain joins TRBV6-6 and TRBJ1-1; unclear D gene. Germline values: CDR1 MNHNY, CDR2 SVGAGI (reference sequence). The CDR3 spans 12 residues. V shed 2 bases and J shed 1 base, with 2 bases lying between them.

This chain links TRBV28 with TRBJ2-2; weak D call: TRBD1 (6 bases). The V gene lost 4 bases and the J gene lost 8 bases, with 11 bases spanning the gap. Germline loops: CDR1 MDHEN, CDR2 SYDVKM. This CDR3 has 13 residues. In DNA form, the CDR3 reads TGTGCCAGCAGTTACTCAGGGGCGGGGGAGCTGTTTTTT. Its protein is CASSYSGAGELFF.

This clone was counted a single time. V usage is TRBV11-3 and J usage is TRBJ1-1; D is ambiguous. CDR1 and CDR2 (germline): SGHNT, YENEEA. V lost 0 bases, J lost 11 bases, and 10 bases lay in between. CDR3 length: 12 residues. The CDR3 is CASSLDGTRAFF. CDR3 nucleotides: TGTGCCAGCAGCTTAGACGGCACGAGGGCTTTCTTT.

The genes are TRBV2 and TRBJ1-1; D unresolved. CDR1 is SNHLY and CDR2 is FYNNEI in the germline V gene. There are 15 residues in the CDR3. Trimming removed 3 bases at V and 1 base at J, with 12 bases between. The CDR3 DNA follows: TGTGCCAGCAGTGATGGGAGGGCTCCGAACACTGAAGCTTTCTTT. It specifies CASSDGRAPNTEAFF.

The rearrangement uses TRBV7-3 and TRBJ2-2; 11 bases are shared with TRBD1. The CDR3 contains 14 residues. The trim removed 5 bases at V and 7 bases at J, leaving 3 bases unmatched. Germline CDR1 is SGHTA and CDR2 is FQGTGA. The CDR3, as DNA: TGTGCCAGCAGCCAGGGACAGGGGGACGGGGAGCTGTTTTTT. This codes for CASSQGQGDGELFF.

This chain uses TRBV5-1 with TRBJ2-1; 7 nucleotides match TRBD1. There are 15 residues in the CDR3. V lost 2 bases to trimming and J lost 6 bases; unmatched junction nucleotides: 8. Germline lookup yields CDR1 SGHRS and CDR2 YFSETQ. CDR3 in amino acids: CASSLDGQVVNEQFF. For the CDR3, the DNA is TGCGCCAGCAGCTTAGATGGACAGGTGGTCAATGAGCAGTTCTTC.

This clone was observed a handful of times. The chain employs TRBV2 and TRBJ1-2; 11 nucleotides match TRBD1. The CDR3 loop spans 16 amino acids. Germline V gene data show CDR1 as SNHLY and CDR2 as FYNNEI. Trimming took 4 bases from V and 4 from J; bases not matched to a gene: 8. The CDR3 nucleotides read TGTGCCAGCAGTGGCGGGACAGGGGGTTCTTCCTATGGCTACACCTTC. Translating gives CASSGGTGGSSYGYTF. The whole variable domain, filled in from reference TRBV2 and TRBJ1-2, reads EPEVTQTPSHQVTQMGQEVILRCVPISNHLYFYWYRQILGQKVEFLVSFYNNEISEKSEIFDDQFSVERPDGSNFTLKIRSTKLEDSAMYFCASSGGTGGSSYGYTFGSGTRLTVV.

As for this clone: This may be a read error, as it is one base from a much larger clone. CDR3 sequence: CASSYGQGSQPQHF. The CDR3 DNA reads as TGTGCCAGCAGTTACGGACAGGGTAGTCAGCCCCAGCATTTT. This chain connects TRBV6-5 to TRBJ1-5; 8 positions agree with TRBD1. Germline CDR1 MNHEY, CDR2 SVGAGI. The ends lost 2 bases at V and 6 bases at J; junction bases unmatched: 3. The CDR3 is 14 amino acids.

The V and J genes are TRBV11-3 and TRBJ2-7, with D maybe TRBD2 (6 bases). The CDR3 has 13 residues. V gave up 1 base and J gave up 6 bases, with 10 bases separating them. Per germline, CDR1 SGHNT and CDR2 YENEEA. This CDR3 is CASSLGTNGEQYF. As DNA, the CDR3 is TGTGCCAGCAGCTTAGGGACTAACGGCGAGCAGTACTTC.

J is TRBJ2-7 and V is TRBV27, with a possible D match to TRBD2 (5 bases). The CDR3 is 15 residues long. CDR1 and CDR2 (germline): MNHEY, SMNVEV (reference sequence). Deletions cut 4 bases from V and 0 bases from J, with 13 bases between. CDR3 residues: CASSWVRGPSYEQYF. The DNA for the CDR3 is TGTGCCAGCAGTTGGGTCCGCGGGCCCTCCTACGAGCAGTACTTC.

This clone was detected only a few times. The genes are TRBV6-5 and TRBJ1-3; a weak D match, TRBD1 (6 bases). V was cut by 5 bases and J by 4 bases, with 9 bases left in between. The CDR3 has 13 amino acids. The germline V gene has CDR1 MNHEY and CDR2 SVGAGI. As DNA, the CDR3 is TGTGCCAGCAGTACGGGACAAGGAAACACCATATATTTT. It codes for CASSTGQGNTIYF.

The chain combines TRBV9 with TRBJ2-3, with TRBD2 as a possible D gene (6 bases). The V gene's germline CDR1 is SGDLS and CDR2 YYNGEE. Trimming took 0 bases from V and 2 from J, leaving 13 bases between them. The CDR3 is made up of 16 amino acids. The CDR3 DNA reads TGTGCCAGCAGCGTAGGCGGGACTGGATACACAGATACGCAGTATTTT. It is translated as CASSVGGTGYTDTQYF.